The 15 T cell receptor beta chains given below trace back to one sample, sequenced in a study of shared clonotypes between healthy human individuals. Method: immunoSEQ multiplex PCR; TCRdb's copy keeps in-frame clones and lacks some. The sample includes about a million clones, under 80% seen only once; the top ten take approximately 1.5%. The material sequenced was memory CD4+ T cells sorted from blood. Subset: CD45RA-negative fraction. These receptors all stem from a young man in good health.

This rearrangement joins TRBV4-3 to TRBJ1-6; D remains unclear. This CDR3 is 15 amino acids long. The ends were cut back, 1 base at V and 9 bases at J, with 13 bases in the middle. Germline V CDR1 and CDR2: LGHNA, YSLEER. The CDR3 here is CASSQAIGSASPLHF. Here the CDR3 DNA reads TGCGCCAGCAGCCAAGCAATCGGGTCAGCTTCACCCCTCCACTTT.

This chain connects TRBV2 to TRBJ2-2; possible D gene TRBD2, 6 bases. The germline V gene has CDR1 SNHLY and CDR2 FYNNEI. Deletions cut 4 bases from V and 6 bases from J, with 15 bases between. The CDR3 totals 15 residues. CDR3 DNA sequence: TGTGCCAGCAGTGGGGGGACTCGCCAGGCCGGGGAGCTGTTTTTT. This gives the protein CASSGGTRQAGELFF.

Details on this clone: A read error may account for a junction end that differs from germline. J is TRBJ2-7 and V is TRBV7-9, with D perhaps TRBD1 (5 bases). In germline, CDR1 is SEHNR, CDR2 FQNEAQ (reference sequence). The CDR3 is 13 residues long. The CDR3 protein is CASTLDSTYEQYF. The CDR3 coding sequence is TGTGCCAGCACCTTAGACAGTACCTACGAGCAGTACTTC.

A few counts support this clone. The chain uses TRBV27 and TRBJ1-6; no clear D gene. Germline V gene sequence: CDR1 MNHEY, CDR2 SMNVEV (reference sequence). The germline V and J ends were trimmed by 0 bases and 9 bases, with 15 bases remaining between them. The CDR3 consists of 16 residues. CDR3 bases: TGTGCCAGCAGTTTATCTGGCGAGTACTCCAGTTCACCCCTCCACTTT. It specifies CASSLSGEYSSSPLHF.

The chain is built from TRBV5-4 and TRBJ2-7; 8 nucleotides align to TRBD1. The CDR3 spans 16 residues. Germline V CDR1 and CDR2: SGHNT, YYREEE (reference sequence). V trimming: 3 bases; J trimming: 0 bases; junction bases outside the gene matches: 8. CDR3 nucleotides: TGTGCCAGCAGCTCGAGACGGACAGGGCCCTCCTACGAGCAGTACTTC. This sequence encodes CASSSRRTGPSYEQYF.

A remark on this clone: The sample contains more than one DNA sequence encoding this CDR3. J is TRBJ2-6 and V is TRBV19, with D uncertain. Germline-derived CDR1 and CDR2 are LNHDA and SQIVND (reference sequence). CDR3 length: 13 residues. The V end was cut by 6 bases, the J end by 0 bases, with 3 bases between. As DNA, the CDR3 is TGTGCCAGTAGAGGCTCTGGGGCCAACGTCCTGACTTTC. Encoded protein: CASRGSGANVLTF.

In its sample, this clone was seen once. A much larger clone differs by one base, so this may be a read error. At the DNA level, this CDR3 is encoded by other sequences in the same sample as well. This chain links TRBV4-1 with TRBJ1-3; D may be TRBD1 (5 bases). Germline V gene sequence: CDR1 MGHRA, CDR2 YSYEKL. The CDR3 consists of 15 residues. The CDR3 loop is CASSQPGYSGNTIYF. Here the CDR3 DNA reads TGTGCCAGCAGCCAGCCAGGGTACTCTGGAAACACCATATATTTT.

The rearrangement joins TRBV5-1 to TRBJ2-5; 10 positions agree with TRBD2. CDR1 is SGHRS and CDR2 is YFSETQ in the germline V gene. Trimming at V came to 4 bases and at J to 5 bases, leaving 5 bases not matched to a gene. The CDR3 covers 14 residues. CDR3 nucleotide sequence: TGCGCCAGCAGCATTAGCGGGAGGTTGGAGACCCAGTACTTC. It is translated as CASSISGRLETQYF.

V and J are TRBV30 and TRBJ1-6; D gene unclear. In germline, CDR1 is GTSNPN, CDR2 SVGIG (reference sequence). The CDR3 has 15 amino acids. V lost 3 bases, J lost 4 bases, and 13 bases lay in between. The CDR3 is CAWRAQAQYNSPLHF. In DNA, the CDR3 is TGTGCCTGGAGGGCTCAAGCACAGTATAATTCACCCCTCCACTTT.

A word on this clone: The sample carries other DNA sequences with the same CDR3. This chain joins TRBV6-1 and TRBJ1-1, with 7 positions matching TRBD1. The germline CDR1 and CDR2 sequences are MNHNS and SASEGT. V gave up 5 bases and J gave up 2 bases; unmatched junction bases: 8. This CDR3 is 15 amino acids long. The CDR3 loop reads CASSPRQGRNTEAFF. The DNA for the CDR3 is TGTGCCAGCAGTCCCCGACAGGGAAGAAACACTGAAGCTTTCTTT.

The genes are TRBV9 and TRBJ2-1; D is unclear. Trimming stripped 2 bases from V and 4 bases from J, with 13 bases between. Looked up from germline, CDR1 is SGDLS and CDR2 is YYNGEE. This CDR3 spans 15 amino acids. The CDR3 nucleotides read TGTGCCAGCAGCGTCCGAGAGGCCCCATACAATGAGCAGTTCTTC. Translation: CASSVREAPYNEQFF.

This chain links TRBV6-4 with TRBJ2-1; 7 nucleotides align to TRBD1. The V gene's germline CDR1 is MRHNA and CDR2 SNTAGT. J lost 8 bases, V lost 1 base, and 11 bases had no gene match. The CDR3 totals 16 residues. The chain's CDR3 is CASSDWTGQAIDEQFF. CDR3 in DNA: TGTGCCAGCAGTGACTGGACCGGACAGGCTATCGATGAGCAGTTCTTC.

The CDR3 loop is CASSVHDRGATGGPTKNIQYF. DNA of the CDR3: TGTGCCAGCAGCGTACACGACAGGGGAGCAACGGGGGGGCCTACCAAAAACATTCAGTACTTC. This chain joins TRBV9 and TRBJ2-4; D possibly uses TRBD1 or TRBD2 (8 bases each). V lost 1 base and J 2 bases, leaving 28 bases between the germline ends. Germline V gene data show CDR1 as SGDLS and CDR2 as YYNGEE. CDR3 size: 21 residues.

This clone appeared once. The chain uses TRBV7-9 and TRBJ1-1; possible D gene TRBD1, 6 bases. CDR1 and CDR2 (germline): SEHNR, FQNEAQ (reference sequence). The V gene lost 0 bases and the J gene lost 11 bases, with 16 bases spanning the gap. The CDR3 consists of 14 residues. For the CDR3, the DNA is TGTGCCAGCAGCTTAGCATCAACTTCGGGGGCGGCTTTCTTT. Translating gives CASSLASTSGAAFF.

The rearrangement joins TRBV10-3 to TRBJ1-2, with 8 bases lining up with TRBD1. J lost 7 bases, V lost 2 bases, and 9 bases had no gene match. The germline V gene has CDR1 ENHRY and CDR2 SYGVKD. There are 15 residues in the CDR3. Written as DNA, the CDR3 is TGTGCCATCAGTGAGGGGACAGGATGGGGGGTTGGCTACACCTTC. Amino acid sequence: CAISEGTGWGVGYTF.